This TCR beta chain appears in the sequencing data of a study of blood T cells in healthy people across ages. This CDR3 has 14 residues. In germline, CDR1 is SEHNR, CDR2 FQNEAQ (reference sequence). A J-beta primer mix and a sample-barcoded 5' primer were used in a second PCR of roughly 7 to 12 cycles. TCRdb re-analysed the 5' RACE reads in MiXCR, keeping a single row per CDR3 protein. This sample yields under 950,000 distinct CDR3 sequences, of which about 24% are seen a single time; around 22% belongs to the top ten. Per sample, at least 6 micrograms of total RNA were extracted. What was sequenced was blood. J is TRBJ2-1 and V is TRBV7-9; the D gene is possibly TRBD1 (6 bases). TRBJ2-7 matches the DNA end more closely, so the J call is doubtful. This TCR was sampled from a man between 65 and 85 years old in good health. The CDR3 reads CASSFNRVGYEQYF. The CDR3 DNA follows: TGTGCCAGCAGCTTTAACAGGGTGGGCTACGAGCAGTACTTC.